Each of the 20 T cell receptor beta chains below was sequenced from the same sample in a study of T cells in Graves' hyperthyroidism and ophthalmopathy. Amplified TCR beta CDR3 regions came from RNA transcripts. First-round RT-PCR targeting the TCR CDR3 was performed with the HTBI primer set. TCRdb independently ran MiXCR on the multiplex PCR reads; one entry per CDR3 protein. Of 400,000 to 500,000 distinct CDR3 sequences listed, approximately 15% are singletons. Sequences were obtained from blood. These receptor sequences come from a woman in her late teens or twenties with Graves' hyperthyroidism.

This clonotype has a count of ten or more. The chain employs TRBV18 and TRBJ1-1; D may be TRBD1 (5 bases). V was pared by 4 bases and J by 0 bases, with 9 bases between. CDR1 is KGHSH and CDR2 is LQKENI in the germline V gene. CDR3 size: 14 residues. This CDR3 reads CASSRRQMNTEAFF. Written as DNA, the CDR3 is TGTGCCAGCTCACGAAGACAGATGAACACTGAAGCTTTCTTT.

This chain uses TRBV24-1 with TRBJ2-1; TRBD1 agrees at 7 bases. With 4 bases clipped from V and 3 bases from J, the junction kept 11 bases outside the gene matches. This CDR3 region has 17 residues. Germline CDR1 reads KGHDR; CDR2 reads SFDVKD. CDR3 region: CATSDSTGSSNYNEQFF. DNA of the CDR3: TGTGCCACCAGTGACTCGACAGGGAGTAGCAACTACAATGAGCAGTTCTTC.

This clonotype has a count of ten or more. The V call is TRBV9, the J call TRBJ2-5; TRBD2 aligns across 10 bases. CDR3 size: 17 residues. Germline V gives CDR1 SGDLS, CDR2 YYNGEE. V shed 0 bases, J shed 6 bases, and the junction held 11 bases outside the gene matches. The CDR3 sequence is CASSVGSGTSDSQTQYF. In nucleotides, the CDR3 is TGTGCCAGCAGCGTAGGTAGTGGGACTAGCGATAGCCAGACCCAGTACTTC. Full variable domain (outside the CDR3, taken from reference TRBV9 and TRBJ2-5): DSGVTQTPKHLITATGQRVTLRCSPRSGDLSVYWYQQSLDQGLQFLIQYYNGEERAKGNILERFSAQQFPDLHSELNLSSLELGDSALYFCASSVGSGTSDSQTQYFGPGTRLLVL.

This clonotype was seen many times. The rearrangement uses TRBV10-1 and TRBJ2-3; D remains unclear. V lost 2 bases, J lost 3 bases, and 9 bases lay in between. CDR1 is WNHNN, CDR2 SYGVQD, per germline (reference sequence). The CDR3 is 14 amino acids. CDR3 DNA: TGCGCCAGCAGTGAGAATTTGGGAACAGATACGCAGTATTTT. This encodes CASSENLGTDTQYF.

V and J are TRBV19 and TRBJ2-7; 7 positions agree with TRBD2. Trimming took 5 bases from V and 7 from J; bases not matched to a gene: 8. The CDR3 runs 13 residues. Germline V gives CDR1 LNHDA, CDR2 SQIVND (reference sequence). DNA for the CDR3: TGTGCCAGTAGTGACCTAGCGGCGAGAGAGCAGTACTTC. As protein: CASSDLAAREQYF.

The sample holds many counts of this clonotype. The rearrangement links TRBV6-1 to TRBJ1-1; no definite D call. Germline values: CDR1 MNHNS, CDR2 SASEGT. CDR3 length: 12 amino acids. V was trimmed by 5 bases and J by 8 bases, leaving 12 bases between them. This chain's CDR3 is CASSRTADEAFF. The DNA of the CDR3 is TGTGCCAGCAGTCGAACAGCAGACGAAGCTTTCTTT.

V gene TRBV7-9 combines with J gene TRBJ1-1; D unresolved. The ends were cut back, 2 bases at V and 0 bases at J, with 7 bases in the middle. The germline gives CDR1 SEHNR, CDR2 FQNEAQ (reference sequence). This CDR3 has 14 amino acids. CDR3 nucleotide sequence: TGTGCCAGCAGCTTACTCAACGTGAACACTGAAGCTTTCTTT. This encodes CASSLLNVNTEAFF.

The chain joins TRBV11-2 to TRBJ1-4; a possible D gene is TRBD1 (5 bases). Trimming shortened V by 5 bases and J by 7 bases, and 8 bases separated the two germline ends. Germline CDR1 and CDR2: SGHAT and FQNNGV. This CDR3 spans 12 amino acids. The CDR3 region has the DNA TGTGCCAGCAGCGGGGGGGGTGAAAAACTGTTTTTT. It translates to CASSGGGEKLFF.

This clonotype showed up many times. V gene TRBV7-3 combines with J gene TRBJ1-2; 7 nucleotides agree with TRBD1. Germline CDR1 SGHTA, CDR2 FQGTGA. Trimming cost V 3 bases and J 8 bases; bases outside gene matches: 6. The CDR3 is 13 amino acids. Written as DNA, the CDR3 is TGTGCCAGCAGCTTCGGAGGACAGGAAGGCTACACCTTC. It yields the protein CASSFGGQEGYTF.

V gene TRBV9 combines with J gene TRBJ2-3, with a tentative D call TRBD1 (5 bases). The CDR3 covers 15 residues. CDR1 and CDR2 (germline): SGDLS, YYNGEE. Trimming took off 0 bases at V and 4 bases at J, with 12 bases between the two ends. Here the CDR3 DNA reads TGTGCCAGCAGCGTAGGGGCAGGGCCGGCAGATACGCAGTATTTT. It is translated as CASSVGAGPADTQYF. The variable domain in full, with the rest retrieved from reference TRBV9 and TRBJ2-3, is DSGVTQTPKHLITATGQRVTLRCSPRSGDLSVYWYQQSLDQGLQFLIQYYNGEERAKGNILERFSAQQFPDLHSELNLSSLELGDSALYFCASSVGAGPADTQYFGPGTRLTVL.

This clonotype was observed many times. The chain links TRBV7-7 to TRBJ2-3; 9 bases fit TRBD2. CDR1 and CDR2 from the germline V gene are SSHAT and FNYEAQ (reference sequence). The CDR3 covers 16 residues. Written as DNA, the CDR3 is TGTGCTAGCGAGCCTTATCTAGCGGGAAACACAGATACGCAGTATTTT. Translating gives CASEPYLAGNTDTQYF.

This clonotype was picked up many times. The CDR3 here is CASSGADEQFF. CDR3 DNA: TGTGCCAGCAGTGGGGCCGATGAGCAGTTCTTC. The chain is built from TRBV12-3 or TRBV12-4 and TRBJ2-1; maybe TRBD1 (5 bases). This CDR3 contains 11 residues. Trimming shortened V by 5 bases and J by 8 bases, and 7 bases separated the two germline ends.

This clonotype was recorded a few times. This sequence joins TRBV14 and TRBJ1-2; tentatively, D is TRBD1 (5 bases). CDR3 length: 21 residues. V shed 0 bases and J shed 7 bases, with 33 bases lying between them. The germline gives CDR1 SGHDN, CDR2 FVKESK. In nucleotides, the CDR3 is TGTGCCAGCAGCCAAGATTGGCAGCGGGGCACCATATCCCAACTCCTTGTTGGCTACACCTTC. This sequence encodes CASSQDWQRGTISQLLVGYTF.

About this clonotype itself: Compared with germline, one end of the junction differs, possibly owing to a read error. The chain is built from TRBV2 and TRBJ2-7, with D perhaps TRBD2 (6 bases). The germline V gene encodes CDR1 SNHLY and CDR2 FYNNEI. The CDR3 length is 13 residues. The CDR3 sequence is CVSSGGTDYEQYF. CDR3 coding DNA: TGTGTCAGCAGTGGCGGGACTGACTACGAGCAGTACTTC.

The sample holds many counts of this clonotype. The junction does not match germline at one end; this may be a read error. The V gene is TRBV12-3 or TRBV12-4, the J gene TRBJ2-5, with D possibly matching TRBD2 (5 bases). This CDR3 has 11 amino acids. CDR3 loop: CASSSSGKWNF. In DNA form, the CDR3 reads TGTGCCAGCAGTTCCTCCGGGAAGTGGAACTTC.

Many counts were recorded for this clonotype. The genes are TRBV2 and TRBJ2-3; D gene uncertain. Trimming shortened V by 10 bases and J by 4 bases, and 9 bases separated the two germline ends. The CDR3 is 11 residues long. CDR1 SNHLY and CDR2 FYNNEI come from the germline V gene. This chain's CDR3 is CATPSPDTQYF. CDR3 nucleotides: TGTGCCACCCCAAGTCCAGATACGCAGTATTTT.

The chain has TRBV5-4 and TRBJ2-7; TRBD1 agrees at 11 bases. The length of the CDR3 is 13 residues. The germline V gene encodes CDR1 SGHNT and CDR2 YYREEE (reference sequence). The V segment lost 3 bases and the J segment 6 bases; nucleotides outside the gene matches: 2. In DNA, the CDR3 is TGTGCCAGCAGCTCCGGGACAGGGGGCGAGCAGTACGTC. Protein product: CASSSGTGGEQYV.

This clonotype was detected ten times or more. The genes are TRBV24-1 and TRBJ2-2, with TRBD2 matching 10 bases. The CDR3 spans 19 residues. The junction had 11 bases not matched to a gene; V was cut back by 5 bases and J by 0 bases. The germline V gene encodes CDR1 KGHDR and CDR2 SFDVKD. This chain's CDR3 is CATSGPGTSASSNTGELFF. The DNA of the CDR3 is TGTGCCACCAGTGGCCCGGGGACTAGCGCGTCTTCGAACACCGGGGAGCTGTTTTTT.

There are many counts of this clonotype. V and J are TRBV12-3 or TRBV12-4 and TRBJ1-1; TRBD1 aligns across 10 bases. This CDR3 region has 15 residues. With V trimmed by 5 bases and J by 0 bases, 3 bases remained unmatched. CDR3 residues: CASSPGTGVNTEAFF. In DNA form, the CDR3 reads TGTGCCAGCAGTCCTGGGACAGGGGTGAACACTGAAGCTTTCTTT.

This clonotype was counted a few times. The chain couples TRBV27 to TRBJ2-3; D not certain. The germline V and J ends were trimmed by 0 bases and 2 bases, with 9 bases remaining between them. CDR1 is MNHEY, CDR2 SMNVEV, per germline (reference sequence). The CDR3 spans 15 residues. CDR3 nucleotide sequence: TGTGCCAGCAGTTTATCGCAAGGGTACACAGATACGCAGTATTTT. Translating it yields CASSLSQGYTDTQYF.